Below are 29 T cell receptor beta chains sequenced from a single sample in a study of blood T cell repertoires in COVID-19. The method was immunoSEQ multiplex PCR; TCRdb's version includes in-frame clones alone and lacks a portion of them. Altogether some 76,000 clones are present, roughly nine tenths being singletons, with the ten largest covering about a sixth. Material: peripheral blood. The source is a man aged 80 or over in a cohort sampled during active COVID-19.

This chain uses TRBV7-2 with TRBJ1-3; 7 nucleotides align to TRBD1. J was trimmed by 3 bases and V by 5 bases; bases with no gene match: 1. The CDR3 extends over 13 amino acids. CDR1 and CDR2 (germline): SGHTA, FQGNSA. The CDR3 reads CASSRTGGNTIYF. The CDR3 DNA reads TGTGCCAGCAGCCGGACAGGTGGAAACACCATATATTTT. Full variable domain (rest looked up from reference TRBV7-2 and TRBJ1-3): GAGVSQSPSNKVTEKGKDVELRCDPISGHTALYWYRQSLGQGLEFLIYFQGNSAPDKSGLPSDRFSAERTGGSVSTLTIQRTQQEDSAVYLCASSRTGGNTIYFGEGSWLTVV.

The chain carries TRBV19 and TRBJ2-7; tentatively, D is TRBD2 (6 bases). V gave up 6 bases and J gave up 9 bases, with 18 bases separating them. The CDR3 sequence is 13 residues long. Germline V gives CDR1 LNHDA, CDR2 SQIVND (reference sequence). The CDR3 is CASRTARENGQYV. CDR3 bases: TGTGCCAGTAGGACCGCCCGGGAGAATGGGCAGTACGTC.

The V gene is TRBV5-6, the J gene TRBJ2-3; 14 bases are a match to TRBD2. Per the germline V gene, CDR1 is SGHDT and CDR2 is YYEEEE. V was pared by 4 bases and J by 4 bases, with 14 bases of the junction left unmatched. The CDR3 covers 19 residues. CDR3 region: CASSPTGRTSGGIADTQYF. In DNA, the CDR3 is TGTGCCAGCAGCCCTACAGGACGGACTAGCGGGGGGATCGCAGATACGCAGTATTTT.

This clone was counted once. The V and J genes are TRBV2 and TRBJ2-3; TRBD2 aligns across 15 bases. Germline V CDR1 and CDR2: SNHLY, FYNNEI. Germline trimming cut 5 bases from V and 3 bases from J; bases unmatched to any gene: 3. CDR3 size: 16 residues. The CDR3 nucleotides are TGTGCCAGCAGTACGGGACTAGCGGGGGGAACAGATACGCAGTATTTT. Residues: CASSTGLAGGTDTQYF.

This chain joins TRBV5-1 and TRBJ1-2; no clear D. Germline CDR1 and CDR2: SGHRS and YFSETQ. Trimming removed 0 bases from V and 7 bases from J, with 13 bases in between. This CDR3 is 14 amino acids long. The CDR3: CASSLVMGSLGYTF. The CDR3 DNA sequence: TGCGCCAGCAGCTTGGTAATGGGCAGTCTTGGCTACACCTTC. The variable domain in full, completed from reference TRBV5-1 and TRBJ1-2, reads KAGVTQTPRYLIKTRGQQVTLSCSPISGHRSVSWYQQTPGQGLQFLFEYFSETQRNKGNFPGRFSGRQFSNSRSEMNVSTLELGDSALYLCASSLVMGSLGYTFGSGTRLTVV.

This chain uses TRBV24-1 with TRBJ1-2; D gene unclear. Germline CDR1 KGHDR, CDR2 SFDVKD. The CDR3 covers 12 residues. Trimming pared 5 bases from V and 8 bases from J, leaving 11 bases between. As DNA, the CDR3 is TGTGCCACCAGTGGAGAGGGAAGCGGCTACACCTTC. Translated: CATSGEGSGYTF.

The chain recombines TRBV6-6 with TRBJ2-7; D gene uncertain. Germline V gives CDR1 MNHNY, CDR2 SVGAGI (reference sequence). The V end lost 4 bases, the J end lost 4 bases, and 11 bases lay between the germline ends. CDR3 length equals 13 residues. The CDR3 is CASSLPQIYEQYF. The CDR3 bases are TGTGCCAGCAGTTTGCCACAGATTTACGAGCAGTACTTC.

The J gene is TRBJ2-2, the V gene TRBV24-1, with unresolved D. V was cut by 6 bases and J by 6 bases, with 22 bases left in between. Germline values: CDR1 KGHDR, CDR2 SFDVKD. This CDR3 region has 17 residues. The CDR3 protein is CATSHPSADVAAGELFF. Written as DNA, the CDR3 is TGTGCCACCAGTCACCCCTCGGCGGATGTCGCTGCCGGGGAGCTGTTTTTT.

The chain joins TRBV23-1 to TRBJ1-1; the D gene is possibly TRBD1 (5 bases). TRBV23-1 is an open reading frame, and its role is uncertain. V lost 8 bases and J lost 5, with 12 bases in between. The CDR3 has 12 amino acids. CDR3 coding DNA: TGCGCCAGCGCAGGGCCTCGTACTGAAGCTTTCTTT. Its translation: CASAGPRTEAFF.

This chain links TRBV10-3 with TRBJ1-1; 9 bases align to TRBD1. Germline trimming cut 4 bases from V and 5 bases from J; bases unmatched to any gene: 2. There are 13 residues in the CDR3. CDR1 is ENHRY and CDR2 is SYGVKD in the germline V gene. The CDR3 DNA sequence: TGTGCCATCAGTGGCGACAGGGGGACTGAAGCTTTCTTT. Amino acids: CAISGDRGTEAFF.

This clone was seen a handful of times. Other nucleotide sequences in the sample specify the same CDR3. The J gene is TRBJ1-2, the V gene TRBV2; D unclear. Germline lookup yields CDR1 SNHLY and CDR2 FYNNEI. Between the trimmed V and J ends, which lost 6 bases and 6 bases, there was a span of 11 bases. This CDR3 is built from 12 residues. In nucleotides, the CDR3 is TGTGCCAGCAGCGAACGAGGGAATGGCTACACCTTC. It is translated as CASSERGNGYTF.

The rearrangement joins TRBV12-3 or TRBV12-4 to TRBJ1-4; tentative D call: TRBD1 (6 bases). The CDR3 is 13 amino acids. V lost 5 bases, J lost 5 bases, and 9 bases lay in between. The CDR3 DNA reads TGTGCCAGCAGTACAGGGCAGAATGAAAAACTGTTTTTT. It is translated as CASSTGQNEKLFF.

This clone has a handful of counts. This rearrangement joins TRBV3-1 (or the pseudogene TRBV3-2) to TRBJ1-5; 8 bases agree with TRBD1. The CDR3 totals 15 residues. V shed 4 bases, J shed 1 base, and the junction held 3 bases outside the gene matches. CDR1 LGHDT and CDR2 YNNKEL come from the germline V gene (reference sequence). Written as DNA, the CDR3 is TGTGCCAGCAGCCTACAGGGGGGCAGCAATCAGCCCCAGCATTTT. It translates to CASSLQGGSNQPQHF.

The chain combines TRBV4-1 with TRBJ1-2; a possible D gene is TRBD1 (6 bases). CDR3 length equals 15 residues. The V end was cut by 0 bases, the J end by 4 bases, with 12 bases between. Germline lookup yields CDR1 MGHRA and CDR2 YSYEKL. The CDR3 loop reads CASSQDGGGTYGYTF. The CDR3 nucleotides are TGCGCCAGCAGCCAAGATGGTGGGGGCACCTATGGCTACACCTTC.

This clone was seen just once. This chain's CDR3 is CASSYGQGGFGAFF. The CDR3 DNA sequence: TGTGCCAGCAGTTACGGGCAGGGGGGATTTGGAGCTTTCTTT. The chain links TRBV6-5 to TRBJ1-1, with 7 bases matching TRBD1. Germline V lookup: CDR1 MNHEY, CDR2 SVGAGI. This CDR3 spans 14 amino acids. V dropped 2 bases and J dropped 10; count of bases not matched to a gene: 10.

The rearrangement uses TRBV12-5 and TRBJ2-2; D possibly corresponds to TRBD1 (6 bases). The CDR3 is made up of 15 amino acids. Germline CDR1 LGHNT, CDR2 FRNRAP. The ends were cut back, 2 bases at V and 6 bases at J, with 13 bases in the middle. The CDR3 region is CASGLPWDNAGELFF. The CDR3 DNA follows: TGTGCTAGTGGTTTGCCTTGGGACAATGCCGGGGAGCTGTTTTTT.

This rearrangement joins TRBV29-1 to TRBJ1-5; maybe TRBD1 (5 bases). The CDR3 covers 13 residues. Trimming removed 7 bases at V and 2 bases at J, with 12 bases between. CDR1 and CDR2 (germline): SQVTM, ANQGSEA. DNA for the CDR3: TGCAGCGGCTCGTGGGGGGGCAATCAGCCCCAGCATTTT. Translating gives CSGSWGGNQPQHF.

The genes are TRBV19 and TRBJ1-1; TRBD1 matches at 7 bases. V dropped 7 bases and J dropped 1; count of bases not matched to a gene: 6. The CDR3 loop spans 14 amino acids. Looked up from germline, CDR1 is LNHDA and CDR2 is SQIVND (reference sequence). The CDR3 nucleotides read TGTGCCAGTACCCCAGGACAGGCGAACACTGAAGCTTTCTTT. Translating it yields CASTPGQANTEAFF. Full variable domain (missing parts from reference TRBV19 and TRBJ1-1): DGGITQSPKYLFRKEGQNVTLSCEQNLNHDAMYWYRQDPGQGLRLIYYSQIVNDFQKGDIAEGYSVSREKKESFPLTVTSAQKNPTAFYLCASTPGQANTEAFFGQGTRLTVV.

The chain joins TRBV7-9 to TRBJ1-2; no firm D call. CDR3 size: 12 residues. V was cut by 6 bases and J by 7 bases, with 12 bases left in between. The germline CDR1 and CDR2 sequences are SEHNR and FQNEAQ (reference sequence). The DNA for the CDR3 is TGTGCCAGCAGTTCTGACAAGGCTGGCTACACCTTC. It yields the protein CASSSDKAGYTF.

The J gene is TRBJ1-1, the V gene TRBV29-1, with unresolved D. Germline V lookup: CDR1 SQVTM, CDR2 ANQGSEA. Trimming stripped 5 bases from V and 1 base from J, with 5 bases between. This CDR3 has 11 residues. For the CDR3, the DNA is TGCAGCGTTTTAGAGAACACTGAAGCTTTCTTT. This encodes CSVLENTEAFF.

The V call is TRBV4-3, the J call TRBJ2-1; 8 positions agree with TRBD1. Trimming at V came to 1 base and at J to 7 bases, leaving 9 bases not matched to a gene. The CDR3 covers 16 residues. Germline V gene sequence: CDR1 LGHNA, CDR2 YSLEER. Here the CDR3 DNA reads TGCGCCAGCAGCCAAGCCCAGGGGGCGCTTGGGAATGAGCAGTTCTTC. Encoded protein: CASSQAQGALGNEQFF.

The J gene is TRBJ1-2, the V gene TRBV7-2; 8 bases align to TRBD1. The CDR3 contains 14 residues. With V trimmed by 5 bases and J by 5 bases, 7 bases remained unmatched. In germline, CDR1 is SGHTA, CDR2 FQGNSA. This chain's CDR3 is CASSRGQGLYGYTF. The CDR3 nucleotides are TGTGCCAGCAGCCGCGGACAGGGCCTGTATGGCTACACCTTC.

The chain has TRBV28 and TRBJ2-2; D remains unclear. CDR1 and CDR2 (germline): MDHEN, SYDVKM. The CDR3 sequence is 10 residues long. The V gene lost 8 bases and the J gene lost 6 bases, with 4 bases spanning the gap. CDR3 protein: CASLSGELFF. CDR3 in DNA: TGTGCCAGCCTCTCCGGGGAGCTGTTTTTT.

The CDR3 is CASALAGDNEQFF. The CDR3 DNA is TGTGCCAGCGCCCTAGCGGGGGACAATGAGCAGTTCTTC. The chain carries TRBV18 and TRBJ2-1; 10 bases map to TRBD2. CDR3 length equals 13 residues. Germline lookup yields CDR1 KGHSH and CDR2 LQKENI. V trimming: 8 bases; J trimming: 5 bases; junction bases outside the gene matches: 3.

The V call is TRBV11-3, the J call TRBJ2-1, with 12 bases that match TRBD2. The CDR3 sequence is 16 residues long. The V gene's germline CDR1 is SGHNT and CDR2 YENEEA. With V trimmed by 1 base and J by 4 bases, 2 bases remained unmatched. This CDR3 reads CASSLASGGVYNEQFF. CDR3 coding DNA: TGTGCCAGCAGCTTAGCTAGCGGGGGGGTATACAATGAGCAGTTCTTC. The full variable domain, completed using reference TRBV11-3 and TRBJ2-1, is EAGVVQSPRYKIIEKKQPVAFWCNPISGHNTLYWYLQNLGQGPELLIRYENEEAVDDSQLPKDRFSAERLKGVDSTLKIQPAELGDSAVYLCASSLASGGVYNEQFFGPGTRLTVL.

CDR3 loop: CASSVRDRASDTQYF. The CDR3 DNA is TGTGCCAGCAGCGTCCGGGACAGGGCATCCGATACGCAGTATTTT. The chain recombines TRBV3-1 (or the pseudogene TRBV3-2) with TRBJ2-3, with 9 bases that match TRBD1. The V gene end was trimmed by 5 bases and the J gene end by 6 bases; junction bases not matched to a gene: 9. Germline CDR1 and CDR2: LGHDT and YNNKEL (reference sequence). The CDR3 runs to 15 residues.

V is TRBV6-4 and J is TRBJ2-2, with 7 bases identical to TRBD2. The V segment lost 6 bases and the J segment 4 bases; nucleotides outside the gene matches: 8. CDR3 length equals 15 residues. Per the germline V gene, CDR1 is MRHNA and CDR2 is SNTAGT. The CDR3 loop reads CASRAGEFSTGELFF. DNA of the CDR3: TGTGCCAGCAGGGCGGGGGAGTTCAGCACCGGGGAGCTGTTTTTT.

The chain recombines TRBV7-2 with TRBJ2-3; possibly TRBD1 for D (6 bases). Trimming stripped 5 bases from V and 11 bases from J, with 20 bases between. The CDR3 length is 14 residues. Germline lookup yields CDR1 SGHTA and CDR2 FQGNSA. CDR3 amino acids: CASSNDRFSYQQYF. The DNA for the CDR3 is TGTGCCAGCAGCAATGACAGGTTTAGTTACCAGCAGTATTTT. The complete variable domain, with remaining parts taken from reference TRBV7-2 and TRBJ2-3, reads GAGVSQSPSNKVTEKGKDVELRCDPISGHTALYWYRQSLGQGLEFLIYFQGNSAPDKSGLPSDRFSAERTGGSVSTLTIQRTQQEDSAVYLCASSNDRFSYQQYFGPGTRLTVL.

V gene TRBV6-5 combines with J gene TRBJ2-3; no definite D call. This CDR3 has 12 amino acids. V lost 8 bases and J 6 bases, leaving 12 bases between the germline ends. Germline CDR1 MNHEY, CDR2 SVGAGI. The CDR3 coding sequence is TGTGCCAGCGTGGCTCAGGCGGATACGCAGTATTTT. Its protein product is CASVAQADTQYF.